This T cell receptor (beta chain) was observed in a study of blood T cells in healthy people across ages. Concerning this clonotype itself: Its antigen is currently unknown.

Then a second PCR, running about 6 to 12 cycles, was carried out with a sample-barcoded 5' primer and a J-beta primer mix. A tag from a template-switch adaptor with 12 random nucleotides marked each cDNA molecule. TCRdb processed the 5' RACE reads anew with MiXCR; each CDR3 protein has one entry. The profile covers hundreds of thousands of distinct CDR3 sequences, with roughly 56% appearing a single time and 20% to 30% taken by the ten largest. Findings of the study overall: Compared with aged donors, long-lived donors showed fewer expanded clones, suggesting selection.

V lost 6 bases and J lost 13, with 27 bases in between. Germline V CDR1 and CDR2: SNHLY, FYNNEI. The CDR3 contains 15 residues. This clonotype originated in a man aged 35 to 55 in good health. V usage is TRBV2 and J usage is TRBJ1-2; D unresolved. Sequenced input: blood. CDR3 sequence reads: CASRTREHQLWSCTF. The CDR3 nucleotides are TGTGCCAGCAGGACCCGGGAACACCAATTATGGAGCTGCACCTTC.